Presented here are 21 T cell receptor beta chains from one specimen sequenced in a study of blood T cell repertoires in COVID-19 (dated by TCRdb to about 2020). Library preparation employed the immunoSEQ multiplex PCR assay. This immuneACCESS table, as held by TCRdb, lists in-frame sequences with V and J called but not all clones. Of the missing ones, under half trace to an unresolved V gene in checked studies; the others have no known cause. The sample table holds some 120,000 clones, of which around 90% were seen once. The ten largest clonotypes hold 3.5% to 5% of the sample. The sample consisted of peripheral blood. The receptor source for this set is a man in his fifties or sixties with COVID-19, enrolled during active disease.

This clone was detected only once. This chain links TRBV9 with TRBJ2-7; 8 bases are shared with TRBD1. In germline, CDR1 is SGDLS, CDR2 YYNGEE. CDR3 length: 14 residues. Trimming cost V 2 bases and J 7 bases; bases outside gene matches: 8. The CDR3 DNA sequence: TGTGCCAGCAGCGTTGACAGGGGAAGTGGTGAGCAGTACTTC. Residues: CASSVDRGSGEQYF.

The V and J genes are TRBV2 and TRBJ2-3; 7 positions match TRBD1. Germline V gives CDR1 SNHLY, CDR2 FYNNEI. The CDR3 covers 15 residues. J was trimmed by 5 bases and V by 2 bases; bases with no gene match: 7. In DNA, the CDR3 is TGTGCCAGCAGTGAAAGGGGGCTGGTAGGAGATACGCAGTATTTT. It yields the protein CASSERGLVGDTQYF.

The J gene is TRBJ1-1, the V gene TRBV19; D is undetermined. This CDR3 contains 16 residues. The V end lost 1 base, the J end lost 1 base, and 13 bases lay between the germline ends. Per germline, CDR1 LNHDA and CDR2 SQIVND (reference sequence). For the CDR3, the DNA is TGTGCCAGTAGTATAGGGTTCATGGGCCAGAACACTGAAGCTTTCTTT. Translated: CASSIGFMGQNTEAFF.

The chain carries TRBV3-1 (or the pseudogene TRBV3-2) and TRBJ1-1; D is unresolved. With 2 bases removed from V and 0 bases from J, the gap between germline ends came to 4 bases. Germline V CDR1 and CDR2: LGHDT, YNNKEL (reference sequence). The CDR3 extends over 13 amino acids. The CDR3 sequence: CASSQLMNTEAFF. CDR3 in DNA: TGTGCCAGCAGCCAATTAATGAACACTGAAGCTTTCTTT.

CDR3 nucleotide sequence: TGTGCCAGCAGCTTAGGGGGGGGCCAGGCACCGTACGAGCAGTACTTC. Its protein product is CASSLGGGQAPYEQYF. The chain is built from TRBV11-3 and TRBJ2-7; tentative D call: TRBD2 (7 bases). Germline assignment: CDR1 SGHNT and CDR2 YENEEA. The CDR3 contains 16 residues. Trimming pared 1 base from V and 4 bases from J, leaving 17 bases between.

This clone was observed a single time. The chain has TRBV19 and TRBJ2-7, with 9 bases aligning to TRBD1. The CDR3 sequence is 15 residues long. Per the germline V gene, CDR1 is LNHDA and CDR2 is SQIVND (reference sequence). V lost 5 bases, J lost 5 bases, and 10 bases stayed unmatched. The CDR3: CASSVRRDRDHEQYF. CDR3 coding DNA: TGTGCCAGTAGTGTTCGCCGGGACAGGGACCACGAGCAGTACTTC.

The chain joins TRBV6-5 to TRBJ1-2, with 7 nucleotides matching TRBD1. The germline V gene has CDR1 MNHEY and CDR2 SVGAGI. The junction had 8 bases not matched to a gene; V was cut back by 5 bases and J by 8 bases. This CDR3 has 13 amino acids. CDR3 in amino acids: CASSTGQEGGYTF. The CDR3 coding sequence is TGTGCCAGCAGTACCGGACAGGAGGGCGGCTACACCTTC.

V gene TRBV11-2 combines with J gene TRBJ2-7, with a tentative D call TRBD1 (6 bases). The CDR3 has 15 amino acids. Trimming left V 3 bases short and J 4 bases short, with 16 bases between. Germline values: CDR1 SGHAT, CDR2 FQNNGV. The CDR3 sequence: CASSFRQAPIYEQYF. CDR3 bases: TGTGCCAGCAGCTTCCGACAGGCCCCCATTTACGAGCAGTACTTC. Drawing the rest from reference TRBV11-2 and TRBJ2-7, the complete variable domain is EAGVAQSPRYKIIEKRQSVAFWCNPISGHATLYWYQQILGQGPKLLIQFQNNGVVDDSQLPKDRFSAERLKGVDSTLKIQPAKLEDSAVYLCASSFRQAPIYEQYFGPGTRLTVT.

V gene TRBV6-5 combines with J gene TRBJ2-2; D is unresolved. V shed 4 bases and J shed 0 bases, with 9 bases lying between them. The CDR3 totals 15 residues. The V gene's germline CDR1 is MNHEY and CDR2 SVGAGI. The CDR3 nucleotides read TGTGCCAGCAGTTTCAGGTTCGCGAACACCGGGGAGCTGTTTTTT. Amino acid sequence: CASSFRFANTGELFF.

The chain links TRBV10-3 to TRBJ2-7; 10 bases align to TRBD2. Losses at the gene ends were 11 bases for V and 6 bases for J; bases not matched to a gene: 19. CDR3 length: 16 amino acids. From germline, CDR1 is ENHRY and CDR2 SYGVKD. CDR3 protein: CAVSTGTSDPHGEQYF. The CDR3 bases are TGTGCCGTTTCGACCGGGACTAGCGATCCTCATGGCGAGCAGTACTTC.

This clone showed up just a few times. The genes are TRBV11-2 and TRBJ2-7, with a tentative D call TRBD1 (6 bases). Looked up from germline, CDR1 is SGHAT and CDR2 is FQNNGV. This CDR3 is 17 amino acids long. Trimming removed 6 bases at V and 0 bases at J, with 21 bases between. The CDR3: CASSWNLDRGLSYEQYF. CDR3 coding DNA: TGTGCCAGCAGTTGGAACCTGGACAGAGGTCTCTCCTACGAGCAGTACTTC.

J is TRBJ2-1 and V is TRBV7-9, with a possible D match to TRBD1 (6 bases). The CDR3 sequence is 16 residues long. Deletions cut 4 bases from V and 0 bases from J, with 13 bases between. In germline, CDR1 is SEHNR, CDR2 FQNEAQ (reference sequence). CDR3 DNA: TGTGCCAGCAGCTCGCCCGGGACACCCTCCTACAATGAGCAGTTCTTC. Translation: CASSSPGTPSYNEQFF.

J is TRBJ1-1 and V is TRBV2; 7 nucleotides align to TRBD1. Germline V gene data show CDR1 as SNHLY and CDR2 as FYNNEI. The CDR3 consists of 15 residues. The V gene end was trimmed by 2 bases and the J gene end by 0 bases; junction bases not matched to a gene: 3. Here the CDR3 reads CASSERGRLNTEAFF. As DNA, the CDR3 is TGTGCCAGCAGTGAAAGGGGGCGGTTGAACACTGAAGCTTTCTTT.

The rearrangement joins TRBV30 to TRBJ1-5, with D perhaps TRBD1 (6 bases). There are 14 residues in the CDR3. Between the trimmed V and J ends, which lost 4 bases and 2 bases, there was a span of 12 bases. CDR1 and CDR2 from the germline V gene are GTSNPN and SVGIG (reference sequence). CDR3 nucleotide sequence: TGTGCCTGGAAAAGAGGGGGGGGCAATCAGCCCCAGCATTTT. Its protein product is CAWKRGGGNQPQHF.

V usage is TRBV6-2 or TRBV6-3 and J usage is TRBJ2-3; D ambiguous. The CDR3 length is 12 residues. V was trimmed by 6 bases and J by 5 bases, leaving 9 bases between them. The germline CDR1 and CDR2 sequences are MNHEY and SVGEGT. The CDR3: CASSPVVDTQYF. In DNA form, the CDR3 reads TGTGCCAGCAGCCCGGTAGTAGATACGCAGTATTTT.

The chain has TRBV28 and TRBJ2-7; no firm D call. Trimming shortened V by 4 bases and J by 2 bases, and 3 bases separated the two germline ends. The CDR3 has 11 amino acids. Germline CDR1 is MDHEN and CDR2 is SYDVKM. DNA for the CDR3: TGTGCCAGCAGTTCGGCCTACGAGCAGTACTTC. This encodes CASSSAYEQYF.

V is TRBV29-1 and J is TRBJ2-2; TRBD2 matches at 13 bases. Germline lookup yields CDR1 SQVTM and CDR2 ANQGSEA. After removal of 5 bases from V and 0 bases from J, the junction contained 3 bases not matched to a gene. The CDR3 has 16 residues. The CDR3 DNA follows: TGCAGCGTTCGGGGACTAGCGGGATCGAACACCGGGGAGCTGTTTTTT. Amino acids: CSVRGLAGSNTGELFF.

The gene calls are TRBV20-1 and TRBJ1-4; TRBD1 aligns across 10 bases. The germline CDR1 and CDR2 sequences are DFQATT and SNEGSKA (reference sequence). J lost 14 bases, V lost 6 bases, and 6 bases had no gene match. The CDR3 covers 11 residues. CDR3 region: CSAGQGMDLFF. The CDR3 nucleotides are TGCAGTGCGGGACAGGGGATGGATCTGTTTTTT.

The chain recombines TRBV6-2 or TRBV6-3 with TRBJ2-1, with 11 bases matching TRBD2. The V gene end was trimmed by 5 bases and the J gene end by 0 bases; junction bases not matched to a gene: 3. This CDR3 is built from 16 residues. The V gene's germline CDR1 is MNHEY and CDR2 SVGEGT. CDR3 sequence: CASSKGLAGSYNEQFF. In DNA, the CDR3 is TGTGCCAGCAGTAAAGGACTAGCGGGCTCCTACAATGAGCAGTTCTTC.

The chain couples TRBV5-1 to TRBJ2-3, with 10 bases identical to TRBD1. Germline V lookup: CDR1 SGHRS, CDR2 YFSETQ. The CDR3 loop spans 15 amino acids. The V gene end was trimmed by 3 bases and the J gene end by 5 bases; junction bases not matched to a gene: 6. For the CDR3, the DNA is TGCGCCAGCAGCTCGACAGGGGGCAGGGGAGATACGCAGTATTTT. Amino acids: CASSSTGGRGDTQYF.

The chain employs TRBV28 and TRBJ1-2; D is undetermined. CDR1 MDHEN and CDR2 SYDVKM come from the germline V gene. V lost 8 bases to trimming and J lost 7 bases, with 8 bases between them. CDR3 length equals 10 residues. CDR3: CASRRGGYTF. The CDR3 DNA sequence: TGTGCCAGCCGGCGGGGTGGCTACACCTTC.